The 5 T cell receptor beta chains listed next were all sequenced from one sample in a study of T-cell reconstitution after alpha-beta-depleted transplantation in children. Preparation of the TCRbeta library was carried out with unique molecular identifiers. Using its own MiXCR run on the PCR reads, TCRdb lists one record per CDR3 protein. Here the sample spans approximately 1,000,000 distinct CDR3 sequences, less than 30% being singletons. The sample consisted of PBMCs, mostly from graft donor cells, taken 360 days after TCRalphabeta/CD19-depleted stem cell transplant. Receptors originate from a boy under three years old who had a stem cell transplant for SCID, so the T cells may come from the graft donor.

This clonotype showed up just a few times. The chain combines TRBV29-1 with TRBJ2-2, with 12 bases matching TRBD2. The CDR3 length is 17 residues. V was clipped by 7 bases and J by 1 base; unmatched bases: 10. Germline-derived CDR1 and CDR2 are SQVTM and ANQGSEA. CDR3 sequence (DNA): TGCAGCGGCTTGTTGCTAGCGGGGGGGATGAACACCGGGGAGCTGTTTTTT. This codes for CSGLLLAGGMNTGELFF.

In nucleotides, the CDR3 is TGTGCCAGCAGCGACACAGGGGCAGGGACCAAAAACATTCAGTACTTC. It translates to CASSDTGAGTKNIQYF. The rearrangement uses TRBV12-3 or TRBV12-4 and TRBJ2-4, with 7 bases identical to TRBD1. This CDR3 region has 16 residues. J was trimmed by 2 bases and V by 6 bases; bases with no gene match: 10.

This clonotype appeared a few times. The chain uses TRBV3-1 and TRBJ2-2; D is undetermined. V was clipped by 3 bases and J by 1 base, with 6 bases between them. This CDR3 comprises 14 residues. The germline V gene has CDR1 LGHDT and CDR2 YNNKEL (reference sequence). The CDR3 DNA sequence: TGTGCCAGCAGCCAGGTGATGAACACCGGGGAGCTGTTTTTT. It encodes CASSQVMNTGELFF.

This clonotype was seen only a few times. J is TRBJ1-1 and V is TRBV20-1; D unclear. Trimming pared 1 base from V and 6 bases from J, leaving 9 bases between. The germline CDR1 and CDR2 sequences are DFQATT and SNEGSKA (reference sequence). The CDR3 consists of 12 residues. CDR3 sequence: CSARVGRSEAFF. CDR3 in DNA: TGCAGTGCTAGAGTGGGCAGGTCTGAAGCTTTCTTT.

This rearrangement joins TRBV20-1 to TRBJ1-2, with no clear D. CDR1 and CDR2 from the germline V gene are DFQATT and SNEGSKA (reference sequence). The CDR3 spans 12 residues. V was pared by 3 bases and J by 6 bases, with 11 bases between. The CDR3 DNA reads TGCAGTGCTAGTCCGGGGAGGAATGGCTACACCTTC. Translation: CSASPGRNGYTF.